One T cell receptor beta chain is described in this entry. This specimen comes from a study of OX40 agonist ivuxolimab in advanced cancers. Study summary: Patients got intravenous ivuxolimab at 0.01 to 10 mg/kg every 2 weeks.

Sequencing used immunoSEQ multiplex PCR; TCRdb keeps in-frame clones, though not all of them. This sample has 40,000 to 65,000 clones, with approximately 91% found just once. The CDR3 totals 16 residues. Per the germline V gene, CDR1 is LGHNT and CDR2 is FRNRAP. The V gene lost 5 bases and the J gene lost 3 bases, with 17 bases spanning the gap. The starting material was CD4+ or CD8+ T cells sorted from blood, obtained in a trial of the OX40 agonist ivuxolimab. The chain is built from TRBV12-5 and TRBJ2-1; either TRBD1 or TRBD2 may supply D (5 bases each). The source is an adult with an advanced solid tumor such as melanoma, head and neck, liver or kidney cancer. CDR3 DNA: TGTGCTAGTGGTCCTTGGGCCGGGACCCGCTACAATGAGCAGTTCTTC. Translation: CASGPWAGTRYNEQFF. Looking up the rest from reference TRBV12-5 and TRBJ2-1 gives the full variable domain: DARVTQTPRHKVTEMGQEVTMRCQPILGHNTVFWYRQTMMQGLELLAYFRNRAPLDDSGMPKDRFSAEMPDATLATLKIQPSEPRDSAVYFCASGPWAGTRYNEQFFGPGTRLTVL.